Shown below are 30 T cell receptor beta chains from a single sample sequenced in a study of blood T cell repertoires in COVID-19. Libraries were prepared by immunoSEQ multiplex PCR; TCRdb keeps only in-frame clonotypes and omits some of them. The sample carries about 88,000 clones, roughly 90% recorded once. Sample: peripheral blood. Every receptor here comes from a woman of 80 years or more with acute or convalescent COVID-19.

This clone is a singleton in its sample. V is TRBV2 and J is TRBJ2-1; D might be TRBD1 (6 bases). Trimming took off 7 bases at V and 0 bases at J, with 13 bases between the two ends. CDR1 and CDR2 (germline): SNHLY, FYNNEI. This CDR3 has 15 residues. CDR3 in amino acids: CASTHRTVSYNEQFF. The CDR3 DNA reads TGTGCCAGCACCCACCGGACAGTCTCCTACAATGAGCAGTTCTTC.

This chain joins TRBV29-1 and TRBJ1-5, with 8 bases matching TRBD1. The CDR3 runs to 13 residues. V lost 4 bases, J lost 4 bases, and 3 bases stayed unmatched. The germline CDR1 and CDR2 sequences are SQVTM and ANQGSEA. The CDR3, as DNA: TGCAGCGTTGGGACAGGGCCTAATCAGCCCCAGCATTTT. The encoded protein is CSVGTGPNQPQHF.

The chain combines TRBV5-1 with TRBJ2-1, with D tentatively TRBD2 (6 bases). The CDR3 loop spans 16 amino acids. V dropped 0 bases and J dropped 8 bases, with 18 bases sitting between them. The germline gives CDR1 SGHRS, CDR2 YFSETQ. This CDR3 reads CASSLESGRGGDEQFF. The CDR3 region has the DNA TGCGCCAGCAGCTTGGAGAGCGGTAGGGGAGGAGATGAGCAGTTCTTC.

In this sample, this clone turned up once. The gene calls are TRBV28 and TRBJ2-5; unclear D gene. Germline V gene data show CDR1 as MDHEN and CDR2 as SYDVKM. This CDR3 has 13 residues. Trimming cost V 7 bases and J 2 bases, with 11 bases left between them. CDR3 in amino acids: CASMTTNQETQYF. The DNA for the CDR3 is TGTGCCAGCATGACGACAAATCAAGAGACCCAGTACTTC.

The genes are TRBV5-1 and TRBJ1-2, with 11 bases lining up with TRBD1. V lost 0 bases, J lost 3 bases, and 1 base stayed unmatched. The CDR3 is 15 residues long. CDR1 is SGHRS and CDR2 is YFSETQ in the germline V gene. CDR3 loop: CASSLGTGGDYGYTF. In DNA, the CDR3 is TGCGCCAGCAGCTTGGGGACAGGGGGCGACTATGGCTACACCTTC.

The chain combines TRBV11-3 with TRBJ2-1, with 11 bases fitting TRBD2. This CDR3 contains 20 residues. The germline V gene encodes CDR1 SGHNT and CDR2 YENEEA. With 0 bases clipped from V and 0 bases from J, the junction kept 10 bases outside the gene matches. The CDR3 DNA is TGTGCCAGCAGCTTAGAAAGACTAGCGGGGCGGTTCAGCTCCTACAATGAGCAGTTCTTC. Translation: CASSLERLAGRFSSYNEQFF.

Points on this clone: The sample carries other DNA sequences with the same CDR3. This rearrangement joins TRBV18 to TRBJ1-5; D is undetermined. Germline V lookup: CDR1 KGHSH, CDR2 LQKENI. V lost 3 bases and J 3 bases, leaving 6 bases between the germline ends. The CDR3 is made up of 13 amino acids. The DNA for the CDR3 is TGTGCCAGCTCACCCGACACCAATCAGCCCCAGCATTTT. Its translation: CASSPDTNQPQHF.

V gene TRBV5-1 combines with J gene TRBJ1-3; 9 positions agree with TRBD1. CDR3 length equals 15 residues. After removal of 2 bases from V and 4 bases from J, the junction contained 4 bases not matched to a gene. Germline CDR1 reads SGHRS; CDR2 reads YFSETQ. CDR3 sequence reads: CASSLGQGKGNTIYF. CDR3 bases: TGCGCCAGCAGCTTAGGACAGGGGAAGGGAAACACCATATATTTT.

V gene TRBV3-1 (or the pseudogene TRBV3-2) combines with J gene TRBJ2-5; D might be TRBD2 (6 bases). The germline V gene encodes CDR1 LGHDT and CDR2 YNNKEL (reference sequence). V lost 6 bases, J lost 0 bases, and 14 bases lay in between. CDR3 length: 15 residues. The CDR3: CASRKSREYQETQYF. The CDR3, as DNA: TGTGCCAGCAGGAAATCCCGGGAGTACCAAGAGACCCAGTACTTC.

This clone has just a few counts. The chain recombines TRBV29-1 with TRBJ1-1; no reliable D call. The V and J ends lost 7 bases and 2 bases respectively, with 5 bases between them. CDR3 length: 10 residues. Germline V lookup: CDR1 SQVTM, CDR2 ANQGSEA. CDR3 sequence reads: CSGLNTEAFF. CDR3 bases: TGCAGCGGGCTCAACACTGAAGCTTTCTTT.

The chain combines TRBV2 with TRBJ1-4; D may be TRBD1 (6 bases). Germline assignment: CDR1 SNHLY and CDR2 FYNNEI. The CDR3 has 12 residues. The germline V and J ends were trimmed by 6 bases and 14 bases, with 16 bases remaining between them. The CDR3 sequence is CASRDSPPALFF. As DNA, the CDR3 is TGTGCCAGCAGGGACAGCCCGCCGGCGCTGTTTTTT.

This clone was recorded only once. V usage is TRBV7-2 and J usage is TRBJ1-6; D possibly corresponds to TRBD1 (5 bases). Trimming took 0 bases from V and 7 from J, leaving 7 bases between them. This CDR3 has 14 amino acids. The V gene's germline CDR1 is SGHTA and CDR2 FQGNSA. The CDR3 coding sequence is TGTGCCAGCAGCTTAGCGGCAGGGAATTCACCCCTCCACTTT. As protein: CASSLAAGNSPLHF. The entire variable domain, with the rest obtained from reference TRBV7-2 and TRBJ1-6, is as follows: GAGVSQSPSNKVTEKGKDVELRCDPISGHTALYWYRQSLGQGLEFLIYFQGNSAPDKSGLPSDRFSAERTGGSVSTLTIQRTQQEDSAVYLCASSLAAGNSPLHFGNGTRLTVT.

The chain uses TRBV5-1 and TRBJ2-5, with D perhaps matching TRBD2 (6 bases). Germline values: CDR1 SGHRS, CDR2 YFSETQ. V lost 4 bases and J lost 5, with 12 bases in between. The CDR3 covers 13 residues. CDR3 in DNA: TGCGCCAGCAGCGGGGGACTCCGGGAGACCCAGTACTTC. The encoded protein is CASSGGLRETQYF.

The chain employs TRBV6-6 and TRBJ1-4, with 9 nucleotides matching TRBD1. From germline, CDR1 is MNHNY and CDR2 SVGAGI (reference sequence). V shed 4 bases, J shed 7 bases, and the junction held 7 bases outside the gene matches. The CDR3 extends over 15 amino acids. CDR3 sequence reads: CASSSQTGGLEKLFF. The CDR3 bases are TGTGCCAGCAGTTCTCAGACAGGGGGTCTTGAAAAACTGTTTTTT.

This clone showed up just once. The chain employs TRBV27 and TRBJ1-2; D may be TRBD1 (5 bases). CDR3 length: 15 amino acids. Germline V gene lookup returns CDR1 MNHEY and CDR2 SMNVEV (reference sequence). V was shortened by 4 bases and J by 3 bases, with 15 bases between the two germline ends. The DNA for the CDR3 is TGTGCCAGCAGTTCCCCCTGGCAGGGTGACTATGGCTACACCTTC. Its translation is CASSSPWQGDYGYTF.

This clone has a handful of counts. The rearrangement links TRBV6-2 or TRBV6-3 to TRBJ1-2; TRBD1 aligns across 7 bases. Trimming removed 2 bases from V and 2 bases from J; junction bases left unmatched: 2. In germline, CDR1 is MNHEY, CDR2 SVGEGT. CDR3 length: 14 amino acids. CDR3 DNA sequence: TGTGCCAGCAGTTACAGGGGACAGAACTATGGCTACACCTTC. Amino acid sequence: CASSYRGQNYGYTF.

The chain joins TRBV19 to TRBJ1-5; possibly TRBD1 for D (6 bases). CDR1 and CDR2 from the germline V gene are LNHDA and SQIVND (reference sequence). The CDR3 loop spans 18 amino acids. The V end lost 5 bases, the J end lost 5 bases, and 25 bases lay between the germline ends. CDR3 coding DNA: TGTGCCAGTAGTTTGTCAGGGGCAAAGCGGCGCGTTCATCAGCCCCAGCATTTT. This sequence encodes CASSLSGAKRRVHQPQHF.

CDR3 protein: CATSIDRFNQPQHF. Here the CDR3 DNA reads TGTGCCACCAGCATAGACAGGTTCAATCAGCCCCAGCATTTT. The chain uses TRBV15 and TRBJ1-5; tentative D call: TRBD1 (6 bases). Deletions cut 4 bases from V and 3 bases from J, with 10 bases between. CDR3 length: 14 residues. Germline V gene data show CDR1 as LNHNV and CDR2 as YYDKDF (reference sequence). The full variable domain, with the rest looked up from reference TRBV15 and TRBJ1-5, is DAMVIQNPRYQVTQFGKPVTLSCSQTLNHNVMYWYQQKSSQAPKLLFHYYDKDFNNEADTPDNFQSRRPNTSFCFLDIRSPGLGDTAMYLCATSIDRFNQPQHFGDGTRLSIL.

The rearrangement uses TRBV7-9 and TRBJ1-5; 8 positions agree with TRBD1. The J segment lost 7 bases and the V segment lost 3 bases, leaving 5 bases of the junction unmatched. CDR3 size: 14 residues. Germline V lookup: CDR1 SEHNR, CDR2 FQNEAQ (reference sequence). CDR3 coding DNA: TGTGCCAGCAGCTTCTCAGGGGGCGAACAGCCCCAGCATTTT. Protein: CASSFSGGEQPQHF.

This clone showed up just once. This sequence joins TRBV7-8 and TRBJ2-1, with TRBD2 identical over 7 bases. Trimming took 5 bases from V and 0 from J; bases not matched to a gene: 16. The CDR3 extends over 19 amino acids. CDR1 is SGHVS, CDR2 FQNEAQ, per germline. CDR3 region: CASSVDPPSAGTSYNEQFF. Written as DNA, the CDR3 is TGTGCCAGCAGCGTAGACCCCCCATCAGCGGGGACCTCCTACAATGAGCAGTTCTTC.

The chain couples TRBV18 to TRBJ1-5; 8 positions match TRBD1. J lost 6 bases, V lost 4 bases, and 11 bases had no gene match. Germline values: CDR1 KGHSH, CDR2 LQKENI. The CDR3 has 16 amino acids. CDR3 protein: CASSRLGQDLGQPQHF. Written as DNA, the CDR3 is TGTGCCAGCTCACGTCTGGGACAGGACCTGGGTCAGCCCCAGCATTTT.

This chain links TRBV27 with TRBJ1-2, with D perhaps matching TRBD1 (5 bases). The CDR3 is made up of 15 amino acids. Germline-derived CDR1 and CDR2 are MNHEY and SMNVEV (reference sequence). Between the trimmed V and J ends, which lost 2 bases and 4 bases, there was a span of 14 bases. In DNA form, the CDR3 reads TGTGCCAGCAGTTTAACCGGGACTACGGGCTATGGCTACACCTTC. Amino acid sequence: CASSLTGTTGYGYTF.

This clone was observed a few times. The chain carries TRBV19 and TRBJ1-2; tentative D call: TRBD1 (5 bases). CDR1 LNHDA and CDR2 SQIVND come from the germline V gene (reference sequence). CDR3 length: 11 residues. Trimming stripped 8 bases from V and 6 bases from J, with 10 bases between. The CDR3 loop reads CASGAPNGYTF. The CDR3 DNA reads TGTGCCAGTGGGGCGCCGAATGGCTACACCTTC.

The V gene is TRBV4-1, the J gene TRBJ2-1; 8 positions agree with TRBD1. The V gene's germline CDR1 is MGHRA and CDR2 YSYEKL. V lost 1 base and J lost 7; bases outside the gene matches: 6. The CDR3 loop spans 15 amino acids. The CDR3 region is CASSQVGQGTNEQFF. CDR3 DNA sequence: TGCGCCAGCAGCCAAGTAGGACAGGGAACAAATGAGCAGTTCTTC.

This sequence joins TRBV7-9 and TRBJ1-1; 9 bases are a match to TRBD1. The V gene end was trimmed by 6 bases and the J gene end by 4 bases; junction bases not matched to a gene: 6. Per the germline V gene, CDR1 is SEHNR and CDR2 is FQNEAQ (reference sequence). This CDR3 comprises 14 residues. CDR3 loop: CASSSTGGVTEAFF. The CDR3 DNA reads as TGTGCCAGCAGTTCTACAGGGGGCGTCACTGAAGCTTTCTTT.

The V and J genes are TRBV7-9 and TRBJ1-1, with D uncertain. The CDR3 totals 12 residues. Germline CDR1 is SEHNR and CDR2 is FQNEAQ (reference sequence). V lost 6 bases to trimming and J lost 5 bases, with 10 bases between them. CDR3 region: CASRSPGTEAFF. CDR3 nucleotides: TGTGCCAGCAGGTCCCCGGGAACTGAAGCTTTCTTT.

This clone was seen a handful of times. The DNA of the CDR3 is TGTGCCAGCAGGGGGAGTAGCGGTGTCTACAATGAGCAGTTCTTC. Protein: CASRGSSGVYNEQFF. J is TRBJ2-1 and V is TRBV5-4, with a tentative D call TRBD2 (6 bases). CDR1 is SGHNT, CDR2 YYREEE, per germline (reference sequence). This CDR3 is 15 amino acids long. Trimming took 5 bases from V and 3 from J, leaving 15 bases between them.

The chain recombines TRBV6-5 with TRBJ2-7; D may be TRBD1 (6 bases). Germline V gene lookup returns CDR1 MNHEY and CDR2 SVGAGI. Trimming took 6 bases from V and 2 from J, leaving 14 bases between them. The CDR3 sequence is 14 residues long. As DNA, the CDR3 is TGTGCCAGCAGCCCCGGGACATACGCCTACGAGCAGTACTTC. This translates into CASSPGTYAYEQYF.

V is TRBV5-1 and J is TRBJ1-1, with TRBD1 as a possible D gene (5 bases). CDR1 and CDR2 (germline): SGHRS, YFSETQ. There are 13 residues in the CDR3. V shed 4 bases and J shed 1 base, with 8 bases lying between them. CDR3 sequence (DNA): TGCGCCAGCAGCAGGCAGGGGAACACTGAAGCTTTCTTT. Translated, it gives CASSRQGNTEAFF.

The chain is built from TRBV9 and TRBJ2-5, with unresolved D. V lost 3 bases, J lost 4 bases, and 10 bases lay in between. Germline V gene sequence: CDR1 SGDLS, CDR2 YYNGEE. This CDR3 spans 13 amino acids. The CDR3 loop is CASSAEILETQYF. CDR3 sequence (DNA): TGTGCCAGCAGCGCAGAAATCTTAGAGACCCAGTACTTC.